The clone carrying this TCR beta chain showed up just a few times. This sample stems from a study of Ad26.COV2.S vaccination and SARS-CoV-2 variants. The CDR3 is 14 residues long. The germline V gene encodes CDR1 ENHRY and CDR2 SYGVKD. Trimming cost V 5 bases and J 5 bases; bases outside gene matches: 4. Libraries were prepared by immunoSEQ multiplex PCR; TCRdb keeps only in-frame clonotypes and omits some of them. The table records 320,000 or so clones, 90% of them present only once. Treatment defined: roughly 18 received Ad26.COV2.S at low or high dose, single or two shots; about 5 received placebo; per-sample allocation not given. Each sample was drawn 63 days after the first injection (of vaccine or placebo).

Sequences were derived from peripheral blood, sampled in a trial of Ad26.COV2.S vaccine versus placebo. The chain links TRBV10-3 to TRBJ1-5, with 9 positions matching TRBD1. The source is a person aged 18-65 years who received the Ad26.COV2.S COVID-19 vaccine or a placebo. CDR3 nucleotides: TGTGCCATCAGTAAAACAGGGGGCGATCAGCCCCAGCATTTT. This sequence encodes CAISKTGGDQPQHF.